This T cell receptor beta chain was identified during a study of post-analysis software for immune sequencing data. Study information: Relapsing-remitting, secondary progressive and progressive-relapsing forms made up the multiple sclerosis disease courses.

CDR3 size: 13 residues. The germline CDR1 and CDR2 sequences are SGHNT and YENEEA. Trimming pared 3 bases from V and 11 bases from J, leaving 16 bases between. Regarding this clonotype: Antigen: not known.

Built from TCR beta cDNA, the libraries had unique molecular identifiers in them. Starting from approximately 1 to 10 million T cells, the study yielded hundreds of thousands of cDNA molecules. TCRdb ran MiXCR on the PCR reads and lists one entry per CDR3 protein. There are about 430,000 distinct CDR3 sequences in the sample; 39% occur only once, and less than 10% lies in the top ten. Findings and caveats of the study: Patients used about 5 TRBV segments, including TRBV5-6, TRBV5-1 and TRBV20-1, more often than controls.

This TCR was sampled from a girl aged 2 to 10 with multiple sclerosis. The specimen sequenced was blood. The rearrangement links TRBV11-3 to TRBJ2-5; D might be TRBD2 (6 bases). Here the CDR3 DNA reads TGTGCCAGCAGCTTGCGGGGTCATGGTGAGCAGTACTTC. It codes for CASSLRGHGEQYF.